These T cell receptor beta chains were read from a single sample in a study of Ad26.COV2.S vaccination and SARS-CoV-2 variants. The protocol was immunoSEQ multiplex PCR, while the TCRdb copy is restricted to in-frame clones and leaves out a portion. The sample records about 330,000 clones, 90% being singletons. This specimen was peripheral blood, taken in a trial of Ad26.COV2.S vaccine versus placebo. These receptors came from a person aged 18 to 65 who received the Ad26.COV2.S COVID-19 vaccine or a placebo. Both conserved end residues are part of each CDR3. Each record gives: D gene, V gene, clone size, J gene, CDR3 protein, CDR3 DNA. A D gene is named only where the DNA matches it firmly. Where a row states a size, it is once, few, many or the class of an expanded clone; other rows omit it.

d_gene: -
v_gene: TRBV11-2
abundance: -
j_gene: TRBJ2-1
CDR3aa: CASSWTKYNEQFF
CDR3nt: TGTGCCAGCAGCTGGACCAAGTACAATGAGCAGTTCTTC

d_gene: -
v_gene: TRBV7-9
abundance: few
j_gene: TRBJ1-2
CDR3aa: CASTPSAGETYGYTF
CDR3nt: TGTGCCAGCACCCCCTCCGCAGGGGAAACCTATGGCTACACCTTC

d_gene: TRBD2
v_gene: TRBV4-2
abundance: -
j_gene: TRBJ2-2
CDR3aa: CASRSIGLADTGELFF
CDR3nt: TGTGCCAGCAGGTCTATAGGACTAGCGGACACCGGGGAGCTGTTTTTT

d_gene: -
v_gene: TRBV5-1
abundance: -
j_gene: TRBJ1-1
CDR3aa: CASRSVGDDTEAFF
CDR3nt: TGCGCCAGCAGATCGGTAGGCGACGACACTGAAGCTTTCTTT

d_gene: -
v_gene: TRBV2
abundance: -
j_gene: TRBJ1-2
CDR3aa: CASSEEGWNGYTF
CDR3nt: TGTGCCAGCAGTGAAGAGGGGTGGAATGGCTACACCTTC

d_gene: -
v_gene: TRBV20-1
abundance: -
j_gene: TRBJ1-1
CDR3aa: CSAAPEAFF
CDR3nt: TGCAGTGCTGCTCCCGAGGCTTTCTTT

d_gene: -
v_gene: TRBV4-3
abundance: -
j_gene: TRBJ2-1
CDR3aa: CASSQVKKAAATYNEQFF
CDR3nt: TGCGCCAGCAGCCAGGTAAAGAAAGCGGCGGCCACCTACAATGAGCAGTTCTTC

d_gene: -
v_gene: TRBV7-2
abundance: once
j_gene: TRBJ2-5
CDR3aa: CASSYRNQETQYF
CDR3nt: TGTGCCAGCAGCTACAGGAACCAAGAGACCCAGTACTTC

d_gene: -
v_gene: TRBV10-3
abundance: once
j_gene: TRBJ1-3
CDR3aa: CATGPKITGNTIYF
CDR3nt: TGTGCCACCGGACCTAAAATTACTGGAAACACCATATATTTT

d_gene: -
v_gene: TRBV3-1/TRBV3-2
abundance: -
j_gene: TRBJ2-2
CDR3aa: CATRTDRSGELFF
CDR3nt: TGTGCCACCAGGACAGATAGGAGCGGGGAGCTGTTTTTT

d_gene: -
v_gene: TRBV19
abundance: -
j_gene: TRBJ2-1
CDR3aa: CASSIGGVGEYNEQFF
CDR3nt: TGTGCCAGTAGTATCGGCGGGGTAGGGGAGTACAATGAGCAGTTCTTC

d_gene: TRBD1
v_gene: TRBV11-3
abundance: -
j_gene: TRBJ2-1
CDR3aa: CASSSGQGADEQFF
CDR3nt: TGTGCCAGCAGCTCGGGACAGGGGGCCGATGAGCAGTTCTTC

d_gene: TRBD1
v_gene: TRBV6-5
abundance: -
j_gene: TRBJ1-2
CDR3aa: CASSSTGDSHYGYTF
CDR3nt: TGTGCCAGCAGTTCCACAGGGGATTCCCACTATGGCTACACCTTC

d_gene: -
v_gene: TRBV4-2
abundance: once
j_gene: TRBJ1-1
CDR3aa: CASSRHRPQAEAFF
CDR3nt: TGTGCCAGCAGCCGGCACAGACCTCAAGCGGAAGCTTTCTTT

d_gene: -
v_gene: TRBV12-3/TRBV12-4
abundance: -
j_gene: TRBJ1-2
CDR3aa: CASSPTNIYGYTF
CDR3nt: TGTGCCAGCAGCCCGACAAATATCTATGGCTACACCTTC

d_gene: -
v_gene: TRBV11-3
abundance: once
j_gene: TRBJ2-1
CDR3aa: CATSGEVTLSYNEQFF
CDR3nt: TGTGCCACCTCAGGTGAGGTAACCTTATCCTACAATGAGCAGTTCTTC

d_gene: -
v_gene: TRBV6-5
abundance: -
j_gene: TRBJ1-1
CDR3aa: CASSFGAAVNTEAFF
CDR3nt: TGTGCCAGCAGTTTCGGTGCCGCCGTCAACACTGAAGCTTTCTTT

d_gene: -
v_gene: TRBV4-3
abundance: -
j_gene: TRBJ1-1
CDR3aa: CASSQDTWSTEAFF
CDR3nt: TGCGCCAGCAGCCAAGATACGTGGAGCACTGAAGCTTTCTTT

d_gene: -
v_gene: TRBV7-2
abundance: once
j_gene: TRBJ1-1
CDR3aa: CASSSTTRTTEAFF
CDR3nt: TGTGCCAGCAGCTCGACAACCCGTACTACTGAAGCTTTCTTT

d_gene: TRBD2
v_gene: TRBV7-2
abundance: -
j_gene: TRBJ2-3
CDR3aa: CASSLGASLAGTRYF
CDR3nt: TGTGCCAGCAGCTTAGGTGCCTCACTAGCGGGGACTCGGTATTTT

d_gene: -
v_gene: TRBV19
abundance: -
j_gene: TRBJ1-3
CDR3aa: CASKRDGRLPGNTIYF
CDR3nt: TGTGCCAGTAAAAGGGACGGACGACTCCCTGGAAACACCATATATTTT

d_gene: -
v_gene: TRBV6-5
abundance: -
j_gene: TRBJ1-6
CDR3aa: CASSLSGTSNSPLHF
CDR3nt: TGTGCCAGCAGTCTCTCCGGGACAAGCAACTCGCCCCTCCACTTT

d_gene: -
v_gene: TRBV2
abundance: -
j_gene: TRBJ2-1
CDR3aa: CASSDRGLQSYNEQFF
CDR3nt: TGTGCCAGCAGTGACAGGGGTCTTCAATCCTACAATGAGCAGTTCTTC

d_gene: -
v_gene: TRBV20-1
abundance: -
j_gene: TRBJ1-4
CDR3aa: CSANLGGKLFF
CDR3nt: TGCAGTGCGAACCTGGGGGGAAAACTGTTTTTT

d_gene: -
v_gene: TRBV6-5
abundance: -
j_gene: TRBJ2-3
CDR3aa: CASSYSSPGLTDTQYF
CDR3nt: TGTGCCAGCAGTTACTCGTCCCCGGGACTCACAGATACGCAGTATTTT

d_gene: -
v_gene: TRBV7-9
abundance: -
j_gene: TRBJ1-3
CDR3aa: CASSRLTGQSSGNTIYF
CDR3nt: TGTGCCAGCAGCCGCCTTACTGGACAGAGCTCTGGAAACACCATATATTTT

d_gene: TRBD2
v_gene: TRBV2
abundance: -
j_gene: TRBJ2-2
CDR3aa: CASSRGLAGGRNTGELFF
CDR3nt: TGTGCCAGCAGTCGAGGACTAGCGGGGGGCAGGAACACCGGGGAGCTGTTTTTT

d_gene: TRBD1
v_gene: TRBV6-2/TRBV6-3
abundance: -
j_gene: TRBJ1-1
CDR3aa: CASSLVTGGTEAFF
CDR3nt: TGTGCCAGCAGTCTCGTGACAGGGGGCACTGAAGCTTTCTTT

d_gene: -
v_gene: TRBV3-1/TRBV3-2
abundance: -
j_gene: TRBJ1-2
CDR3aa: CASSQATLNYGYTF
CDR3nt: TGTGCCAGCAGCCAAGCAACCCTAAATTATGGCTACACCTTC

d_gene: -
v_gene: TRBV5-6
abundance: -
j_gene: TRBJ1-1
CDR3aa: CASSLAPGGTEAFF
CDR3nt: TGTGCCAGCAGCTTGGCCCCGGGAGGCACTGAAGCTTTCTTT

d_gene: -
v_gene: TRBV6-5
abundance: -
j_gene: TRBJ1-2
CDR3aa: CASRPGGNYGYTF
CDR3nt: TGTGCCAGCAGGCCCGGCGGGAACTATGGCTACACCTTC

d_gene: TRBD1
v_gene: TRBV6-2/TRBV6-3
abundance: once
j_gene: TRBJ1-1
CDR3aa: CASSYVDRGSIEAFF
CDR3nt: TGTGCCAGCAGTTACGTCGACAGGGGAAGTATTGAAGCTTTCTTT

d_gene: TRBD1
v_gene: TRBV10-3
abundance: -
j_gene: TRBJ1-1
CDR3aa: CAIRDPGTGVGNTEAFF
CDR3nt: TGTGCCATCAGGGATCCCGGGACAGGGGTAGGGAACACTGAAGCTTTCTTT

d_gene: -
v_gene: TRBV28
abundance: -
j_gene: TRBJ2-4
CDR3aa: CASSRPPGDIQYF
CDR3nt: TGTGCCAGCAGTCGGCCTCCCGGGGACATTCAGTACTTC

d_gene: -
v_gene: TRBV6-5
abundance: -
j_gene: TRBJ1-1
CDR3aa: CASKGLPNTEAFF
CDR3nt: TGTGCCAGCAAGGGACTTCCGAACACTGAAGCTTTCTTT